The 15 T cell receptor beta chains given below trace back to one sample, sequenced in a study of T-cell reconstitution after alpha-beta-depleted transplantation in children. The authors prepared the TCRbeta library with unique molecular identifiers. TCRdb used MiXCR to reprocess the PCR reads, holding one entry per CDR3 protein. The profile covers around 400,000 distinct CDR3 sequences, with 20% appearing a single time and over 3.5% taken by the ten largest. The source was PBMCs from the stem cell graft donor, collected from the stem cell graft. These receptors came from a human donor who donated a stem cell graft to a child with acute myeloid leukemia.

Many counts were recorded for this clonotype. The chain couples TRBV24-1 to TRBJ2-3; D gene uncertain. The CDR3 contains 16 residues. With 0 bases removed from V and 0 bases from J, the gap between germline ends came to 9 bases. CDR1 and CDR2 (germline): KGHDR, SFDVKD. The CDR3 DNA reads as TGTGCCACCAGTGATTTGCTTGGAGAGAGCACAGATACGCAGTATTTT. Protein sequence: CATSDLLGESTDTQYF.

This clonotype has only a few counts. The chain recombines TRBV9 with TRBJ2-3; D possibly corresponds to TRBD2 (7 bases). Germline CDR1 and CDR2: SGDLS and YYNGEE. This CDR3 is built from 17 residues. Trimming left V 3 bases short and J 2 bases short, with 19 bases between. CDR3 in DNA: TGTGCCAGCAGCGACCCGCGTTGGGAGGGGGTCACAGATACGCAGTATTTT. Translating gives CASSDPRWEGVTDTQYF. The full variable domain, with the rest looked up from reference TRBV9 and TRBJ2-3, is DSGVTQTPKHLITATGQRVTLRCSPRSGDLSVYWYQQSLDQGLQFLIQYYNGEERAKGNILERFSAQQFPDLHSELNLSSLELGDSALYFCASSDPRWEGVTDTQYFGPGTRLTVL.

This clonotype came up a few times. The chain has TRBV15 and TRBJ2-1, with D maybe TRBD1 (6 bases). The ends were cut back, 5 bases at V and 8 bases at J, with 13 bases in the middle. There are 13 residues in the CDR3. From germline, CDR1 is LNHNV and CDR2 YYDKDF (reference sequence). DNA of the CDR3: TGTGCCACCAGCCCCCGGTGGGGGCATGAGCAGTTCTTC. This gives the protein CATSPRWGHEQFF.

The chain couples TRBV5-6 to TRBJ1-2; TRBD1 matches 9 bases. V shed 6 bases, J shed 4 bases, and the junction held 10 bases outside the gene matches. There are 15 residues in the CDR3. CDR1 and CDR2 (germline): SGHDT, YYEEEE. The CDR3 DNA follows: TGTGCCAGCACCCCCGACAGGGGGTTGGGCTATGGCTACACCTTC. It encodes CASTPDRGLGYGYTF.

This rearrangement joins TRBV5-6 to TRBJ2-3, with D perhaps TRBD1 (5 bases). Germline CDR1 SGHDT, CDR2 YYEEEE. The CDR3 spans 12 residues. Trimming removed 4 bases at V and 4 bases at J, with 7 bases between. The CDR3 loop reads CASSTGADTQYF. The CDR3 DNA follows: TGTGCCAGCAGCACAGGAGCAGATACGCAGTATTTT.

This clonotype was recorded at least ten times. V usage is TRBV15 and J usage is TRBJ2-1; 7 nucleotides match TRBD2. Germline V CDR1 and CDR2: LNHNV, YYDKDF (reference sequence). The CDR3 contains 17 residues. The junction had 11 bases not matched to a gene; V was cut back by 5 bases and J by 1 base. CDR3 region: CATSGSGLAVSYNEQFF. The CDR3 coding sequence is TGTGCCACCAGCGGTTCCGGCCTAGCGGTTTCCTACAATGAGCAGTTCTTC.

This rearrangement joins TRBV24-1 to TRBJ2-2; D not resolved. The germline V gene encodes CDR1 KGHDR and CDR2 SFDVKD. The CDR3 runs 13 residues. The ends were cut back, 5 bases at V and 4 bases at J, with 7 bases in the middle. The CDR3 here is CATSALTTGELFF. CDR3 nucleotides: TGTGCCACCAGTGCCTTGACCACCGGGGAGCTGTTTTTT.

This clonotype has at least ten counts. This sequence joins TRBV7-9 and TRBJ2-7, with 9 bases identical to TRBD1. The germline V gene encodes CDR1 SEHNR and CDR2 FQNEAQ (reference sequence). The ends lost 5 bases at V and 6 bases at J; junction bases unmatched: 11. The CDR3 covers 15 residues. CDR3 DNA: TGTGCCAGCAGCCCCGGGACAGGGAGTTTGAGCGAGCAGTACTTC. It is translated as CASSPGTGSLSEQYF.

The chain combines TRBV28 with TRBJ1-4; D remains unclear. The germline gives CDR1 MDHEN, CDR2 SYDVKM. This CDR3 is 14 amino acids long. Trimming cost V 5 bases and J 5 bases, with 12 bases left between them. The CDR3 is CASSAPGENEKLFF. DNA of the CDR3: TGTGCCAGCAGTGCCCCGGGAGAGAATGAAAAACTGTTTTTT.

V and J are TRBV12-3 or TRBV12-4 and TRBJ2-2; D uncertain. CDR3 length equals 15 residues. Trimming removed 2 bases from V and 1 base from J, with 8 bases in between. The CDR3 sequence is CASSLPAKNTGELFF. The CDR3 DNA follows: TGTGCCAGCAGTTTACCGGCCAAGAACACCGGGGAGCTGTTTTTT.

The CDR3 DNA reads as TGTGCCAGCAGCCAAGCTGACGGTTCCTACAATGAGCAGTTCTTC. This encodes CASSQADGSYNEQFF. The chain combines TRBV4-2 with TRBJ2-1; D is undetermined. CDR3 length: 15 residues. V lost 1 base and J 1 base, leaving 8 bases between the germline ends. CDR1 is LGHNA, CDR2 YNFKEQ, per germline.

The rearrangement uses TRBV12-3 or TRBV12-4 and TRBJ1-5; D remains unclear. Trimming took off 7 bases at V and 7 bases at J, with 14 bases between the two ends. CDR3 length equals 13 residues. The CDR3 DNA follows: TGTGCCAGCACCAGAGAGGGTGGGCAGCCCCAGCATTTT. As protein: CASTREGGQPQHF.

In this sample, this clonotype turned up a few times. In DNA form, the CDR3 reads TGCAGCGTTGCTAGCCAGGGCGAGCAGTACTTC. It encodes CSVASQGEQYF. The genes are TRBV29-1 and TRBJ2-7; D could derive from TRBD1 or TRBD2 (5 bases each). The V end lost 4 bases, the J end lost 6 bases, and 10 bases lay between the germline ends. The CDR3 loop spans 11 amino acids. Germline CDR1 SQVTM, CDR2 ANQGSEA.

The chain carries TRBV7-2 and TRBJ2-3; D is uncertain. The CDR3 runs to 14 residues. Germline-derived CDR1 and CDR2 are SGHTA and FQGNSA. The germline V and J ends were trimmed by 8 bases and 2 bases, with 14 bases remaining between them. The CDR3 DNA follows: TGTGCCAGCGGCCTTGGTTTTGACACAGATACGCAGTATTTT. Its protein is CASGLGFDTDTQYF.

The chain uses TRBV6-1 and TRBJ2-1; TRBD2 aligns across 13 bases. CDR3 length equals 17 residues. The germline gives CDR1 MNHNS, CDR2 SASEGT. V shed 6 bases, J shed 2 bases, and the junction held 7 bases outside the gene matches. CDR3: CASRGTSGIHAYNEQFF. CDR3 coding DNA: TGTGCCAGCAGAGGGACTAGCGGGATTCATGCCTACAATGAGCAGTTCTTC.